This T cell receptor beta chain appears in the sequencing data of a study of T cell changes during pregnancy in multiple sclerosis. TCRdb keeps only in-frame clones here, not all; method: immunoSEQ multiplex PCR. The sample shows about 49,000 clones, 85% to 95% of them seen only once. V lost 1 base and J lost 4, with 7 bases in between. Germline CDR1 reads SGHVS; CDR2 reads FNYEAQ. This CDR3 contains 13 residues. This TCR came from a female donor with multiple sclerosis, enrolled in a pregnancy study. This rearrangement joins TRBV7-6 to TRBJ1-2; no clear D gene. The input for sequencing was CD8+ T cells from peripheral blood mononuclear cells, taken before pregnancy. In DNA form, the CDR3 reads TGTGCCAGCAGCTTAGGAGGGTCCTATGGCTACACCTTC. Encoded protein: CASSLGGSYGYTF.